Below, 21 T cell receptor beta chains from the same sample are listed, as sequenced in a study of T cell responses to AZD1222 COVID-19 vaccine. TCRdb's table, derived via immunoSEQ multiplex PCR, lists solely in-frame clones and lacks some. Of more than 140,000 clones listed, more than 70% are singletons. The material was peripheral blood, obtained on day 0 of AZD1222 vaccination. The receptors derive from an adult in good health.

The chain is built from TRBV5-1 and TRBJ1-1; perhaps TRBD1 as D (5 bases). The germline V and J ends were trimmed by 4 bases and 1 base, with 11 bases remaining between them. Germline CDR1 and CDR2: SGHRS and YFSETQ. The CDR3 loop spans 14 amino acids. CDR3 protein: CASSADTGNTEAFF. In nucleotides, the CDR3 is TGCGCCAGCAGCGCAGACACAGGGAACACTGAAGCTTTCTTT.

The chain carries TRBV5-1 and TRBJ2-7, with D tentatively TRBD1 (10 bases). Trimming removed 4 bases at V and 4 bases at J, with 24 bases between. CDR1 and CDR2 from the germline V gene are SGHRS and YFSETQ. The CDR3 is made up of 17 amino acids. As DNA, the CDR3 is TGCGCCAGCAGCCGGGGACAGGGGTCAGCGGGAGGTTACGAGCAGTACTTC. It encodes CASSRGQGSAGGYEQYF.

Regarding this clone: The same CDR3 also results from other DNA sequences found in this sample. The chain links TRBV12-3 or TRBV12-4 to TRBJ1-2; no clear D. The CDR3 contains 12 residues. The ends were cut back, 3 bases at V and 5 bases at J, with 7 bases in the middle. The DNA for the CDR3 is TGTGCCAGCAGTTTTGCCGGGTATGGCTACACCTTC. The encoded protein is CASSFAGYGYTF.

This sequence joins TRBV9 and TRBJ2-2; D is unclear. CDR3 length: 16 residues. Per germline, CDR1 SGDLS and CDR2 YYNGEE. V lost 0 bases to trimming and J lost 0 bases, with 9 bases between them. This CDR3 is CASSVDSLSNTGELFF. The DNA of the CDR3 is TGTGCCAGCAGCGTAGATTCCCTCTCGAACACCGGGGAGCTGTTTTTT.

The rearrangement joins TRBV29-1 to TRBJ1-2, with D hard to call. The CDR3 runs 16 residues. In germline, CDR1 is SQVTM, CDR2 ANQGSEA. Trimming removed 3 bases from V and 3 bases from J, with 20 bases in between. Here the CDR3 DNA reads TGCAGCGTTGACCGGGGAGCCCGCCGTTTAGACTATGGCTACACCTTC. It translates to CSVDRGARRLDYGYTF. The full variable domain, in which reference TRBV29-1 and TRBJ1-2 provide the parts outside the CDR3, is SAVISQKPSRDICQRGTSLTIQCQVDSQVTMMFWYRQQPGQSLTLIATANQGSEATYESGFVIDKFPISRPNLTFSTLTVSNMSPEDSSIYLCSVDRGARRLDYGYTFGSGTRLTVV.

This sequence joins TRBV18 and TRBJ2-5; D gene unclear. Deletions cut 6 bases from V and 5 bases from J, with 10 bases between. The germline gives CDR1 KGHSH, CDR2 LQKENI. The CDR3 runs to 12 residues. Written as DNA, the CDR3 is TGTGCCAGCTCTCTAATAGGGGAGACCCAGTACTTC. This codes for CASSLIGETQYF.

V and J are TRBV11-3 and TRBJ2-1, with D possibly called TRBD1 or TRBD2 (5 bases each). With 6 bases removed from V and 8 bases from J, the gap between germline ends came to 17 bases. Per germline, CDR1 SGHNT and CDR2 YENEEA. This CDR3 contains 14 residues. DNA for the CDR3: TGTGCCAGCAGGGGGACCCCCAGAGGAGATGAGCAGTTCTTC. The encoded protein is CASRGTPRGDEQFF.

This clone was counted once. This chain connects TRBV6-4 to TRBJ2-3, with no clear D. V was trimmed by 8 bases and J by 0 bases, leaving 18 bases between them. CDR3 length: 16 residues. Germline CDR1 MRHNA, CDR2 SNTAGT. In DNA, the CDR3 is TGTGCCAGCGCTGATGTGAAAAACCTTAGCACAGATACGCAGTATTTT. Encoded protein: CASADVKNLSTDTQYF.

The chain is built from TRBV21-1 and TRBJ2-4; TRBD1 reflects the table's D call only, with no check against the DNA. TRBV21-1 constitutes a pseudogene. This CDR3 is 13 amino acids long. The CDR3: CATGGQGPNIQYF. The CDR3 nucleotides read TGTGCCACCGGGGGACAGGGCCCAAACATTCAGTACTTC.

This clone was observed once. A much larger clone differs by one base, so this may be a read error. Other nucleotide sequences in the sample specify the same CDR3. V is TRBV7-9 and J is TRBJ1-3; no reliable D call. Germline CDR1 reads SEHNR; CDR2 reads FQNEAQ (reference sequence). V was shortened by 0 bases and J by 1 base, with 4 bases between the two germline ends. CDR3 length: 14 residues. CDR3 in amino acids: CASSLAGSGNTIYF. The CDR3 DNA is TGTGCCAGCAGCTTAGCAGGGTCTGGAAACACCATATATTTT.

DNA of the CDR3: TGTGCCTGGAGTACGTCGGTACAGTTCTTC. It encodes CAWSTSVQFF. The chain employs TRBV30 and TRBJ2-1; D is unresolved. Germline lookup yields CDR1 GTSNPN and CDR2 SVGIG (reference sequence). V lost 2 bases and J lost 13, with 9 bases in between. This CDR3 spans 10 amino acids.

This chain joins TRBV5-1 and TRBJ2-5, with D possibly TRBD2 on 6 matching bases. This CDR3 region has 13 residues. V lost 2 bases and J lost 4, with 9 bases in between. CDR1 and CDR2 (germline): SGHRS, YFSETQ. The CDR3 loop is CASSFGGTETQYF. Here the CDR3 DNA reads TGCGCCAGCAGCTTCGGCGGGACAGAGACCCAGTACTTC.

The V and J genes are TRBV7-2 and TRBJ2-4, with D possibly being TRBD1 or TRBD2 (5 bases each). Germline values: CDR1 SGHTA, CDR2 FQGNSA. The germline V and J ends were trimmed by 5 bases and 7 bases, with 15 bases remaining between them. The CDR3 sequence is 14 residues long. As DNA, the CDR3 is TGTGCCAGCAGCCACGGGACCAGCCCCAACATTCAGTACTTC. The encoded protein is CASSHGTSPNIQYF. Combining the CDR3 with reference TRBV7-2 and TRBJ2-4 gives the whole variable domain GAGVSQSPSNKVTEKGKDVELRCDPISGHTALYWYRQSLGQGLEFLIYFQGNSAPDKSGLPSDRFSAERTGGSVSTLTIQRTQQEDSAVYLCASSHGTSPNIQYFGAGTRLSVL.

V gene TRBV5-1 combines with J gene TRBJ2-7; TRBD2 might be the D (5 bases). Germline V gene data show CDR1 as SGHRS and CDR2 as YFSETQ. The CDR3 loop spans 14 amino acids. V lost 2 bases and J lost 2, with 11 bases in between. The DNA for the CDR3 is TGCGCCAGCAGCTTAACCGGGAAGCCCTACGAGCAGTACTTC. This gives the protein CASSLTGKPYEQYF.

This clone appeared once. The V gene is TRBV25-1, the J gene TRBJ1-6; D is unclear. CDR3 size: 13 residues. Trimming shortened V by 2 bases and J by 5 bases, and 4 bases separated the two germline ends. CDR1 and CDR2 from the germline V gene are MGHDK and SYGVNS. The CDR3 loop reads CASSEPNNSPLHF. The CDR3 DNA sequence: TGTGCCAGCAGTGAACCGAATAATTCACCCCTCCACTTT.

In regard to this clone: The junction departs from germline at one end; a sequencing error may be responsible. This chain uses TRBV7-7 with TRBJ2-5, with 11 positions matching TRBD2. Germline CDR1 SSHAT, CDR2 FNYEAQ (reference sequence). The CDR3 has 15 residues. CDR3 sequence reads: CASSQLAGVGETQYF. CDR3 coding DNA: TGTGCTAGCAGCCAACTAGCGGGAGTAGGAGAGACCCAGTACTTC.

J is TRBJ1-2 and V is TRBV11-2; possibly TRBD1 for D (6 bases). Between the trimmed V and J ends, which lost 2 bases and 5 bases, there was a span of 12 bases. This CDR3 is 14 amino acids long. In germline, CDR1 is SGHAT, CDR2 FQNNGV. In DNA, the CDR3 is TGTGCCAGCAGCTTAACAGGGATCCAGTATGGCTACACCTTC. It codes for CASSLTGIQYGYTF.

The V and J genes are TRBV5-1 and TRBJ2-7; D ambiguous. CDR1 is SGHRS, CDR2 YFSETQ, per germline. Trimming took 4 bases from V and 3 from J, leaving 5 bases between them. The CDR3 spans 11 residues. The DNA of the CDR3 is TGCGCCAGCAGCCGTGACTACGAGCAGTACTTC. Translating it yields CASSRDYEQYF.

The rearrangement links TRBV19 to TRBJ1-1; 10 bases are a match to TRBD1. The V gene end was trimmed by 7 bases and the J gene end by 3 bases; junction bases not matched to a gene: 11. CDR1 is LNHDA, CDR2 SQIVND, per germline (reference sequence). This CDR3 comprises 16 residues. CDR3 amino acids: CASTTPGQGLYTEAFF. The CDR3 DNA is TGTGCCAGTACCACTCCGGGACAGGGGCTTTACACTGAAGCTTTCTTT. The variable domain in full, with the rest retrieved from reference TRBV19 and TRBJ1-1, is DGGITQSPKYLFRKEGQNVTLSCEQNLNHDAMYWYRQDPGQGLRLIYYSQIVNDFQKGDIAEGYSVSREKKESFPLTVTSAQKNPTAFYLCASTTPGQGLYTEAFFGQGTRLTVV.

The V and J genes are TRBV28 and TRBJ2-2; D is ambiguous. Germline assignment: CDR1 MDHEN and CDR2 SYDVKM. Trimming pared 4 bases from V and 7 bases from J, leaving 7 bases between. The CDR3 contains 12 residues. In DNA form, the CDR3 reads TGTGCCAGCAGTTACCGAATCGGGGAGCTGTTTTTT. It translates to CASSYRIGELFF. The full variable domain, in which reference TRBV28 and TRBJ2-2 provide the parts outside the CDR3, is DVKVTQSSRYLVKRTGEKVFLECVQDMDHENMFWYRQDPGLGLRLIYFSYDVKMKEKGDIPEGYSVSREKKERFSLILESASTNQTSMYLCASSYRIGELFFGEGSRLTVL.

The CDR3 is CASSPLALGEQYF. The CDR3 DNA reads TGTGCCAGCAGCCCCCTGGCCCTTGGCGAGCAGTACTTC. The chain carries TRBV7-6 and TRBJ2-7, with D unresolved. The V end lost 5 bases, the J end lost 6 bases, and 14 bases lay between the germline ends. This CDR3 has 13 amino acids. Germline-derived CDR1 and CDR2 are SGHVS and FNYEAQ.